The 21 T cell receptor beta chains reported below all come from one sample, sequenced in a study of tumor-infiltrating lymphocytes in localized non-small cell lung cancer. The protocol was immunoSEQ multiplex PCR, while the TCRdb copy is restricted to in-frame clones and leaves out a portion. The sample has 6,000 to 8,500 clones, about 67% seen once. The sample consisted of lung tumor tissue. The receptors derive from a human donor with non-small cell lung cancer.

This CDR3 reads CASSTTGGVYGYTF. In nucleotides, the CDR3 is TGTGCCAGCAGCACCACAGGGGGCGTCTATGGCTACACCTTC. The V and J genes are TRBV9 and TRBJ1-2; the match to TRBD1 covers 9 bases. After removal of 4 bases from V and 4 bases from J, the junction contained 5 bases not matched to a gene. The CDR3 loop spans 14 amino acids. Germline CDR1 is SGDLS and CDR2 is YYNGEE.

This sequence joins TRBV2 and TRBJ1-1; D remains unclear. The germline V and J ends were trimmed by 8 bases and 0 bases, with 10 bases remaining between them. CDR3 size: 13 residues. Germline CDR1 SNHLY, CDR2 FYNNEI. The CDR3 loop is CASGGVMNTEAFF. The DNA of the CDR3 is TGTGCCAGCGGTGGGGTAATGAACACTGAAGCTTTCTTT. Full variable domain (rest looked up from reference TRBV2 and TRBJ1-1): EPEVTQTPSHQVTQMGQEVILRCVPISNHLYFYWYRQILGQKVEFLVSFYNNEISEKSEIFDDQFSVERPDGSNFTLKIRSTKLEDSAMYFCASGGVMNTEAFFGQGTRLTVV.

The chain carries TRBV2 and TRBJ1-1, with D hard to call. The CDR3 consists of 13 residues. Germline-derived CDR1 and CDR2 are SNHLY and FYNNEI. V was clipped by 9 bases and J by 1 base, with 12 bases between them. The CDR3 is CASTSTGNTEAFF. CDR3 bases: TGTGCCAGTACGAGTACGGGGAACACTGAAGCTTTCTTT.

The chain couples TRBV2 to TRBJ1-5, with 7 bases fitting TRBD1. V lost 6 bases to trimming and J lost 11 bases; unmatched junction nucleotides: 7. CDR1 is SNHLY, CDR2 FYNNEI, per germline. The CDR3 loop spans 12 amino acids. The CDR3 sequence is CASRGQAGAQHF. The CDR3 DNA is TGTGCCAGCAGAGGACAGGCCGGGGCCCAGCATTTT.

The chain uses TRBV23-1 and TRBJ2-7; TRBD1 might be the D (6 bases). TRBV23-1 qualifies as an ORF whose function is uncertain. This CDR3 is 15 amino acids long. V was pared by 3 bases and J by 3 bases, with 15 bases between. The CDR3 DNA follows: TGCGCCAGCAGTCATCCGACAGGTTCGCACTACGAGCAGTACTTC. As protein: CASSHPTGSHYEQYF.

The rearrangement links TRBV5-1 to TRBJ1-4, with no clear D. Germline V lookup: CDR1 SGHRS, CDR2 YFSETQ. The V end was cut by 0 bases, the J end by 8 bases, with 11 bases between. CDR3 length: 14 amino acids. The DNA for the CDR3 is TGCGCCAGCAGCTTGGTGGCACTAGACGAAAAACTGTTTTTT. This gives the protein CASSLVALDEKLFF.

V and J are TRBV19 and TRBJ2-3; 7 nucleotides match TRBD2. The germline CDR1 and CDR2 sequences are LNHDA and SQIVND (reference sequence). The CDR3 extends over 14 amino acids. The J segment lost 6 bases and the V segment lost 2 bases, leaving 5 bases of the junction unmatched. The CDR3 DNA follows: TGTGCCAGTAGTATAAGCGGGGCCCCTGATACGCAGTATTTT. It is translated as CASSISGAPDTQYF.

This rearrangement joins TRBV7-9 to TRBJ1-4; 8 bases are shared with TRBD1. The CDR3 is made up of 15 amino acids. After removal of 7 bases from V and 7 bases from J, the junction contained 11 bases not matched to a gene. Germline V gene data show CDR1 as SEHNR and CDR2 as FQNEAQ (reference sequence). Written as DNA, the CDR3 is TGTGCCAGCACCTTCGGATCAGGGGGCCCTGAAAAACTGTTTTTT. It codes for CASTFGSGGPEKLFF.

In this sample, this clone turned up once. The chain is built from TRBV6-1 and TRBJ1-5; 7 nucleotides align to TRBD1. Germline lookup yields CDR1 MNHNS and CDR2 SASEGT. This CDR3 is built from 14 residues. V lost 6 bases to trimming and J lost 7 bases; unmatched junction nucleotides: 9. The CDR3 sequence: CASSDYRGNQPQHF. The DNA for the CDR3 is TGTGCCAGCAGCGATTACAGGGGAAACCAGCCCCAGCATTTT.

The chain carries TRBV19 and TRBJ1-1, with D unresolved. V lost 3 bases, J lost 1 base, and 18 bases lay in between. The CDR3 contains 17 residues. The V gene's germline CDR1 is LNHDA and CDR2 SQIVND (reference sequence). The CDR3 coding sequence is TGTGCCAGTAGTATGCGGCCCCTCGGACGGAGGAACACTGAAGCTTTCTTT. As protein: CASSMRPLGRRNTEAFF.

V usage is TRBV6-5 and J usage is TRBJ1-1, with D uncertain. V lost 5 bases and J 11 bases, leaving 21 bases between the germline ends. Germline V gene sequence: CDR1 MNHEY, CDR2 SVGAGI. CDR3 length: 14 residues. CDR3 in amino acids: CASSGRTPMQLAFF. The CDR3 bases are TGTGCCAGCAGTGGCAGAACCCCCATGCAACTCGCTTTCTTT.

Concerning this clone: This specimen includes other DNA sequences encoding the same CDR3. The chain is built from TRBV18 and TRBJ1-1; 7 bases align to TRBD1. The CDR3 contains 14 residues. CDR1 is KGHSH, CDR2 LQKENI, per germline. The V and J ends lost 6 bases and 0 bases, in that order; junction bases with no gene match: 4. CDR3 nucleotide sequence: TGTGCCAGCTCCCCCGGGACAGTGAACACTGAAGCTTTCTTT. The encoded protein is CASSPGTVNTEAFF. The full variable domain, in which reference TRBV18 and TRBJ1-1 provide the parts outside the CDR3, is NAGVMQNPRHLVRRRGQEARLRCSPMKGHSHVYWYRQLPEEGLKFMVYLQKENIIDESGMPKERFSAEFPKEGPSILRIQQVVRGDSAAYFCASSPGTVNTEAFFGQGTRLTVV.

The J gene is TRBJ1-2, the V gene TRBV29-1, with no clear D. Germline V lookup: CDR1 SQVTM, CDR2 ANQGSEA. V was trimmed by 4 bases and J by 1 base, leaving 10 bases between them. CDR3 length equals 13 residues. CDR3 in amino acids: CSVVPQDNYGYTF. The CDR3 nucleotides read TGCAGCGTTGTCCCCCAAGATAACTATGGCTACACCTTC.

The V call is TRBV14, the J call TRBJ2-1; 9 bases are a match to TRBD1. Trimming cost V 7 bases and J 9 bases; bases outside gene matches: 7. Germline values: CDR1 SGHDN, CDR2 FVKESK. This CDR3 contains 13 residues. The DNA for the CDR3 is TGTGCCAGCACGGGACAGGGTAGATTTGAGCAGTTCTTC. This gives the protein CASTGQGRFEQFF.

The V gene is TRBV19, the J gene TRBJ2-2; D is unresolved. Trimming cost V 2 bases and J 5 bases, with 6 bases left between them. This CDR3 is 13 amino acids long. CDR1 and CDR2 from the germline V gene are LNHDA and SQIVND (reference sequence). DNA of the CDR3: TGTGCCAGTAGTATACTGGGGACCGGGGAGCTGTTTTTT. It codes for CASSILGTGELFF.

This chain uses TRBV6-5 with TRBJ1-2, with TRBD1 matching 7 bases. The length of the CDR3 is 15 residues. Looked up from germline, CDR1 is MNHEY and CDR2 is SVGAGI. The V and J ends lost 7 bases and 4 bases, in that order; junction bases with no gene match: 12. This CDR3 reads CASTPDREWSYGYTF. The CDR3 nucleotides read TGTGCCAGCACCCCTGACAGGGAATGGAGCTATGGCTACACCTTC.

This clone is labeled as medium-sized (0.01 to 0.1%). The J gene is TRBJ1-1, the V gene TRBV11-3; no clear D. The CDR3 covers 14 residues. Per germline, CDR1 SGHNT and CDR2 YENEEA. Deletions cut 4 bases from V and 8 bases from J, with 17 bases between. This chain's CDR3 is CASSSVRPATEAFF. The CDR3 DNA reads TGTGCCAGCAGCTCAGTCCGGCCTGCTACCGAAGCTTTCTTT.

This chain links TRBV7-9 with TRBJ1-1, with 7 bases matching TRBD1. Unmatched junction bases numbered 4, after V lost 5 bases and J lost 1 base. Looked up from germline, CDR1 is SEHNR and CDR2 is FQNEAQ (reference sequence). This CDR3 spans 14 amino acids. The CDR3 coding sequence is TGTGCCAGCAGCCGAGGACAGGAGAACACTGAAGCTTTCTTT. Amino acids: CASSRGQENTEAFF.

V gene TRBV18 combines with J gene TRBJ1-1, with D perhaps matching TRBD1 (5 bases). The V end was cut by 3 bases, the J end by 0 bases, with 8 bases between. The CDR3 runs to 14 residues. The V gene's germline CDR1 is KGHSH and CDR2 LQKENI. CDR3 coding DNA: TGTGCCAGCTCACCCGCGACAGTGAACACTGAAGCTTTCTTT. Its protein is CASSPATVNTEAFF.

The rearrangement joins TRBV7-9 to TRBJ2-2, with D maybe TRBD2 (6 bases). Trimming took off 6 bases at V and 7 bases at J, with 12 bases between the two ends. This CDR3 contains 13 residues. Germline lookup yields CDR1 SEHNR and CDR2 FQNEAQ (reference sequence). The CDR3 DNA reads TGTGCCAGCAGATTCGGGACTGGCGGGGAGCTGTTTTTT. This gives the protein CASRFGTGGELFF.

This clone was counted a single time. This sequence joins TRBV9 and TRBJ2-1; 9 bases line up with TRBD1. CDR3 length: 16 amino acids. V dropped 0 bases and J dropped 4; count of bases not matched to a gene: 5. Germline lookup yields CDR1 SGDLS and CDR2 YYNGEE. The CDR3 coding sequence is TGTGCCAGCAGCGTAGAAAGGGACAGGGATTACAATGAGCAGTTCTTC. Translated: CASSVERDRDYNEQFF.